This T cell receptor beta chain emerged from a study of identical twins. The CDR3 consists of 14 residues. Trimming at V came to 5 bases and at J to 4 bases, leaving 2 bases not matched to a gene. Template switching supplied a universal primer site; unique molecular identifiers were carried on the cDNA. MiXCR was run by TCRdb on the 5' RACE reads, yielding one entry per CDR3 protein. The table shows a few hundred thousand distinct CDR3 sequences, with roughly an eighth occurring only once. This clonotype showed up many times. The same data also contributed to another study, on yellow fever vaccine responses in identical twins.

The source of this sequence is a young woman in good health. The chain is built from TRBV12-3 or TRBV12-4 and TRBJ1-1; 12 nucleotides match TRBD1. Material for sequencing was CD4+ T cells sorted from blood. The CDR3 reads CASSGTGGLTEAFF. As DNA, the CDR3 is TGTGCCAGCAGTGGGACAGGGGGCCTCACTGAAGCTTTCTTT.